Below are 16 T cell receptor beta chains sequenced from a single sample in a study of CD8+CD57+ T cells in acquired aplastic anemia. CDR3 and TCR beta VDJ profiling relied on genomic DNA as the template. TCRdb fed the reads into MiXCR, producing one record per CDR3 protein. The sample has under 200,000 distinct CDR3 sequences, 35% to 55% seen once. The material sequenced was sorted CD4+, CD8+, or CD8+CD57+ T cells (not recorded which) from PBMCs. These receptors all come from a human donor in good health.

This clonotype was counted a few times. V is TRBV20-1 and J is TRBJ2-4; 12 nucleotides agree with TRBD2. The CDR3 extends over 15 amino acids. Trimming cost V 5 bases and J 1 base; bases outside gene matches: 3. Germline values: CDR1 DFQATT, CDR2 SNEGSKA (reference sequence). CDR3 region: CSAYLAGGAKNIQYF. The CDR3 DNA follows: TGCAGTGCTTACCTAGCGGGAGGGGCCAAAAACATTCAGTACTTC.

This clonotype was detected once. This chain uses TRBV7-2 with TRBJ1-1; D remains ambiguous. The CDR3 runs to 11 residues. The V and J ends lost 5 bases and 6 bases respectively, with 7 bases between them. The germline gives CDR1 SGHTA, CDR2 FQGNSA. CDR3 region: CASSTISEAFF. CDR3 in DNA: TGTGCCAGCAGCACCATCTCTGAAGCTTTCTTT.

This clonotype was recorded at least ten times. The chain carries TRBV20-1 and TRBJ2-7; D is uncertain. From germline, CDR1 is DFQATT and CDR2 SNEGSKA (reference sequence). The CDR3 is 14 residues long. The V and J ends lost 6 bases and 3 bases respectively, with 18 bases between them. DNA for the CDR3: TGCAGTGCAACTCTTCGACACCAAATCTACGAGCAGTACTTC. It specifies CSATLRHQIYEQYF.

Many counts were recorded for this clonotype. The J gene is TRBJ1-1, the V gene TRBV5-1, with a tentative D call TRBD1 (5 bases). CDR1 is SGHRS, CDR2 YFSETQ, per germline. V was clipped by 0 bases and J by 1 base, with 7 bases between them. This CDR3 spans 14 amino acids. CDR3 sequence reads: CASSLGTSNTEAFF. As DNA, the CDR3 is TGCGCCAGCAGCTTGGGGACATCGAACACTGAAGCTTTCTTT.

The chain combines TRBV5-1 with TRBJ2-3; D not certain. V gave up 5 bases and J gave up 11 bases, with 21 bases separating them. The CDR3 loop spans 14 amino acids. Germline V gives CDR1 SGHRS, CDR2 YFSETQ. The CDR3 sequence: CASSEWGSYNEQYF. The DNA for the CDR3 is TGCGCCAGCAGTGAGTGGGGTTCTTACAATGAGCAGTATTTT.

This clonotype was counted between two and nine times. The V and J genes are TRBV18 and TRBJ2-7; D is ambiguous. Trimming took off 3 bases at V and 3 bases at J, with 15 bases between the two ends. The CDR3 length is 15 residues. Germline V gene lookup returns CDR1 KGHSH and CDR2 LQKENI. The CDR3 reads CASSPAGRLGYEQYF. The DNA of the CDR3 is TGTGCCAGCTCACCCGCCGGCCGGCTGGGCTACGAGCAGTACTTC.

Concerning this clonotype itself: Just one base apart from a much larger clone, this may be a read error. The chain carries TRBV5-5 and TRBJ1-6; D is unclear. The germline V gene encodes CDR1 SGHKS and CDR2 YYEKEE (reference sequence). The ends were cut back, 0 bases at V and 4 bases at J, with 8 bases in the middle. The CDR3 has 15 amino acids. CDR3 DNA sequence: TGTGCCAGCAGCTTGGGTCGAGTTTATAATTCACCCCTCCACTTT. Translating gives CASSLGRVYNSPLHF.

In regard to this clonotype: A much larger clone lies one base from this, so it may be a read error. The chain is built from TRBV4-1 and TRBJ1-1; 9 bases align to TRBD1. The CDR3 sequence is 15 residues long. V shed 8 bases and J 6 bases; nucleotides not matched to a gene: 13. In germline, CDR1 is MGHRA, CDR2 YSYEKL. The CDR3 sequence is CASGPGQGKRAEAFF. In nucleotides, the CDR3 is TGCGCCAGCGGCCCTGGACAGGGGAAACGGGCTGAAGCTTTCTTT.

This clonotype showed up many times. This rearrangement joins TRBV29-1 to TRBJ2-7, with TRBD1 as a possible D gene (5 bases). This CDR3 region has 15 residues. Germline lookup yields CDR1 SQVTM and CDR2 ANQGSEA. V was pared by 5 bases and J by 5 bases, with 22 bases between. The CDR3 protein is CSVLVQGRMKNEQYF. The CDR3 nucleotides read TGCAGCGTTTTGGTCCAGGGAAGGATGAAGAACGAGCAGTACTTC.

The CDR3 region is CASSLGGTGSSFQETQYF. CDR3 nucleotides: TGCGCCAGCAGCTTGGGTGGGACAGGGTCCTCATTCCAAGAGACCCAGTACTTC. The rearrangement uses TRBV5-1 and TRBJ2-5; TRBD1 agrees at 9 bases. Germline CDR1 SGHRS, CDR2 YFSETQ. V lost 0 bases to trimming and J lost 1 base; unmatched junction nucleotides: 10. The CDR3 totals 18 residues. The full variable domain, completed using reference TRBV5-1 and TRBJ2-5, is KAGVTQTPRYLIKTRGQQVTLSCSPISGHRSVSWYQQTPGQGLQFLFEYFSETQRNKGNFPGRFSGRQFSNSRSEMNVSTLELGDSALYLCASSLGGTGSSFQETQYFGPGTRLLVL.

The CDR3 reads CASSPPQEIQETQYF. Here the CDR3 DNA reads TGTGCCAGCAGTCCCCCGCAGGAGATCCAAGAGACCCAGTACTTC. J is TRBJ2-5 and V is TRBV7-3, with D unresolved. Between the trimmed V and J ends, which lost 6 bases and 1 base, there was a span of 15 bases. This CDR3 comprises 15 residues. Germline V gene lookup returns CDR1 SGHTA and CDR2 FQGTGA.

The chain has TRBV29-1 and TRBJ1-3; D gene unclear. The germline V gene encodes CDR1 SQVTM and CDR2 ANQGSEA. V was shortened by 4 bases and J by 2 bases, with 9 bases between the two germline ends. The length of the CDR3 is 13 residues. The CDR3 DNA reads TGCAGCGTTGTAAGTCCTGCTGGAAACACCATATATTTT. Translating it yields CSVVSPAGNTIYF.

This clonotype was detected ten times or more. The chain recombines TRBV7-9 with TRBJ2-7; 10 bases map to TRBD2. This CDR3 has 15 residues. J lost 2 bases, V lost 6 bases, and 7 bases had no gene match. Germline CDR1 and CDR2: SEHNR and FQNEAQ (reference sequence). CDR3 DNA: TGTGCCAGCAGTCGAGCGGGAGGGGCCCCCTACGAGCAGTACTTC. This encodes CASSRAGGAPYEQYF.

This clonotype was recorded many times. The chain couples TRBV24-1 to TRBJ2-7, with 7 nucleotides matching TRBD2. This CDR3 has 13 amino acids. V lost 0 bases and J lost 6; bases outside the gene matches: 1. Germline-derived CDR1 and CDR2 are KGHDR and SFDVKD. CDR3 sequence: CATSDLWGGEQYF. CDR3 nucleotides: TGTGCCACCAGTGATTTGTGGGGGGGCGAGCAGTACTTC.

This clonotype appeared once. The rearrangement uses TRBV7-8 and TRBJ1-2; D may be TRBD1 (5 bases). CDR3 length: 14 amino acids. Germline assignment: CDR1 SGHVS and CDR2 FQNEAQ. Trimming removed 5 bases from V and 5 bases from J, with 15 bases in between. CDR3 bases: TGTGCCAGCAGCCCGTCGGCGGGACCATATGGCTACACCTTC. It translates to CASSPSAGPYGYTF. Full variable domain (missing parts from reference TRBV7-8 and TRBJ1-2): GAGVSQSPRYKVAKRGQDVALRCDPISGHVSLFWYQQALGQGPEFLTYFQNEAQLDKSGLPSDRFFAERPEGSVSTLKIQRTQQEDSAVYLCASSPSAGPYGYTFGSGTRLTVV.

This clonotype was counted a single time. V gene TRBV2 combines with J gene TRBJ1-1; 7 bases map to TRBD1. The CDR3 loop spans 15 amino acids. V lost 6 bases and J lost 0; bases outside the gene matches: 7. The V gene's germline CDR1 is SNHLY and CDR2 FYNNEI. In nucleotides, the CDR3 is TGTGCCAGCAGGAGAGGGGGCTTTATGAACACTGAAGCTTTCTTT. It encodes CASRRGGFMNTEAFF.